This T cell receptor beta chain derives from a study of CD8 T cells in ankylosing spondylitis. General observations from the study: As reported, disease-linked clones showed significant enrichment in matched ankylosing spondylitis synovial fluid.

TCRdb re-called the 5' RACE reads with MiXCR, one entry per CDR3 protein. Of under 400,000 distinct CDR3 sequences listed, roughly 11% are singletons. This CDR3 is 15 amino acids long. V was clipped by 0 bases and J by 7 bases, with 15 bases between them. CDR1 and CDR2 (germline): SGHNT, YYREEE (reference sequence). At least ten counts were recorded for this clonotype. Its antigen is as yet unknown. The chain is built from TRBV5-4 and TRBJ2-3, with D possibly TRBD1 on 6 matching bases. The sequence was obtained from a female donor with ankylosing spondylitis or in good health (not recorded which). The sequenced sample was blood, either unsorted or a sorted T cell fraction (not recorded which). The CDR3: CASSLEGTRRNTQYF. In nucleotides, the CDR3 is TGTGCCAGCAGCTTGGAGGGGACACGGCGAAATACGCAGTATTTT.